What follows are 20 T cell receptor beta chains derived from one specimen sequenced in a study of OX40 agonist ivuxolimab in advanced cancers. Library preparation used the immunoSEQ multiplex PCR assay. TCRdb limited this immuneACCESS table to in-frame rearrangements with V and J called. A share of clones is missing; checked studies link under half to unresolved V genes, and the rest is unexplained. In all, the sample holds approximately 49,000 clones, and around 84% of those were seen once. The ten most abundant clones make up roughly 25% of the sample. The input for sequencing was CD4+ or CD8+ T cells sorted from blood, taken in a trial of the OX40 agonist ivuxolimab. All receptors derive from an adult with an advanced solid tumor such as melanoma, head and neck, liver or kidney cancer.

The chain links TRBV9 to TRBJ2-3, with 7 bases fitting TRBD1. J gave up 2 bases and V 9 bases, and 6 bases lay outside the gene matches. CDR3 length: 13 residues. CDR1 and CDR2 (germline): SGDLS, YYNGEE. DNA for the CDR3: TGTGCCACCTCCGGGACAGACACAGATACGCAGTATTTT. It specifies CATSGTDTDTQYF.

The chain combines TRBV5-4 with TRBJ2-5; D remains unclear. The J call may be in error: the DNA end matches TRBJ2-7 better. CDR3 length: 14 amino acids. Germline lookup yields CDR1 SGHNT and CDR2 YYREEE (reference sequence). CDR3 region: CASSSRSQSYEQYF. The CDR3 nucleotides read TGTGCCAGCAGCTCGCGGTCCCAATCCTACGAGCAGTACTTC.

This clone was seen only once. The rearrangement links TRBV6-5 to TRBJ2-7, with a possible D match to TRBD2 (5 bases). The V gene's germline CDR1 is MNHEY and CDR2 SVGAGI. V was cut by 3 bases and J by 0 bases, with 9 bases left in between. The CDR3 loop spans 14 amino acids. The CDR3 here is CASSYRGSSYEQYF. The CDR3 DNA sequence: TGTGCCAGCAGTTATCGGGGTTCCTCCTACGAGCAGTACTTC.

This clone was found once. The chain links TRBV7-9 to TRBJ2-1; D ambiguous. This CDR3 contains 16 residues. The ends were cut back, 7 bases at V and 7 bases at J, with 23 bases in the middle. The germline V gene encodes CDR1 SEHNR and CDR2 FQNEAQ (reference sequence). The CDR3 nucleotides are TGTGCCAGCAACTCCCGACGTCTGGCGGAGACGAATGAGCAGTTCTTC. It specifies CASNSRRLAETNEQFF. Full variable domain (outside the CDR3, taken from reference TRBV7-9 and TRBJ2-1): DTGVSQNPRHKITKRGQNVTFRCDPISEHNRLYWYRQTLGQGPEFLTYFQNEAQLEKSRLLSDRFSAERPKGSFSTLEIQRTEQGDSAMYLCASNSRRLAETNEQFFGPGTRLTVL.

The chain carries TRBV4-1 and TRBJ1-2; 7 nucleotides line up with TRBD1. The CDR3 covers 16 residues. Trimming at V came to 4 bases and at J to 6 bases, leaving 14 bases not matched to a gene. In germline, CDR1 is MGHRA, CDR2 YSYEKL. Here the CDR3 DNA reads TGCGCCAGCAGCCTCGTGGTCGGGACAGAAGAAAATGGCTACACCTTC. It is translated as CASSLVVGTEENGYTF.

The chain employs TRBV28 and TRBJ1-2; D is unresolved. Deletions cut 1 base from V and 6 bases from J, with 15 bases between. Germline V CDR1 and CDR2: MDHEN, SYDVKM. This CDR3 is 15 amino acids long. The CDR3 coding sequence is TGTGCCAGCAGTTTATCACGGACCGGATCAGATGGCTACACCTTC. Translated: CASSLSRTGSDGYTF.

This rearrangement joins TRBV9 to TRBJ1-1, with D possibly matching TRBD1 (6 bases). V lost 0 bases, J lost 5 bases, and 11 bases lay in between. CDR1 SGDLS and CDR2 YYNGEE come from the germline V gene. This CDR3 comprises 14 residues. DNA for the CDR3: TGTGCCAGCAGCGTAGCGGGGGGGCCGACTGAAGCTTTCTTT. Its translation: CASSVAGGPTEAFF.

This sequence joins TRBV19 and TRBJ2-1; 11 positions match TRBD2. The CDR3 totals 14 residues. Germline V gene sequence: CDR1 LNHDA, CDR2 SQIVND (reference sequence). V was pared by 6 bases and J by 6 bases, with 4 bases of the junction left unmatched. The CDR3 spells CASSPGLAGNEQFF. The DNA of the CDR3 is TGTGCCAGTAGCCCTGGACTAGCGGGCAATGAGCAGTTCTTC.

This chain joins TRBV9 and TRBJ2-7; maybe TRBD2 (7 bases). The length of the CDR3 is 15 residues. CDR1 is SGDLS and CDR2 is YYNGEE in the germline V gene. V lost 2 bases and J lost 5, with 17 bases in between. CDR3 DNA: TGTGCCAGCAGCGTTTGGGGGGGCGAGGGAAACGAGCAGTACTTC. The encoded protein is CASSVWGGEGNEQYF.

The J gene is TRBJ2-6, the V gene TRBV6-5; D not resolved. Germline assignment: CDR1 MNHEY and CDR2 SVGAGI. The CDR3 is 14 residues long. V was pared by 5 bases and J by 4 bases, with 9 bases between. The CDR3: CASSPLGGANVLTF. CDR3 DNA: TGTGCCAGCAGTCCTCTCGGGGGGGCCAACGTCCTGACTTTC.

The rearrangement links TRBV4-1 to TRBJ1-5; perhaps TRBD1 as D (6 bases). This CDR3 contains 16 residues. Germline CDR1 and CDR2: MGHRA and YSYEKL. The V end lost 1 base, the J end lost 1 base, and 11 bases lay between the germline ends. Here the CDR3 DNA reads TGCGCCAGCAGCCAAGCGGGGGCCACAAGCAATCAGCCCCAGCATTTT. Amino acid sequence: CASSQAGATSNQPQHF.

The CDR3: CASSLGGGGEQYF. DNA of the CDR3: TGTGCCAGCAGCTTAGGAGGGGGTGGCGAGCAGTACTTC. This chain links TRBV5-4 with TRBJ2-7; tentatively, D is TRBD1 or TRBD2 (6 bases each). The CDR3 runs 13 residues. Germline V lookup: CDR1 SGHNT, CDR2 YYREEE (reference sequence). Trimming shortened V by 2 bases and J by 6 bases, and 12 bases separated the two germline ends.

The V gene is TRBV6-4, the J gene TRBJ2-3; unclear D gene. Germline CDR1 is MRHNA and CDR2 is SNTAGT. The CDR3 consists of 14 residues. V dropped 2 bases and J dropped 6 bases, with 12 bases sitting between them. The CDR3 coding sequence is TGTGCCAGCAGTGACGCACCCGGAACCGATACGCAGTATTTT. As protein: CASSDAPGTDTQYF.

This clone was recorded at least ten times. The V call is TRBV4-3, the J call TRBJ2-7; D gene uncertain. V lost 0 bases and J 2 bases, leaving 14 bases between the germline ends. The CDR3 totals 16 residues. Germline V gene data show CDR1 as LGHNA and CDR2 as YSLEER. CDR3 bases: TGCGCCAGCAGCCAAGAACGCAGCGACCTTCCCTACGAGCAGTACTTC. Encoded protein: CASSQERSDLPYEQYF.

CDR3 nucleotide sequence: TGTGCCACCAGCAGAAAGTTAAGACAGGGATATAGCAATCAGCCCCAGCATTTT. Translating it yields CATSRKLRQGYSNQPQHF. J is TRBJ1-5 and V is TRBV15; 7 bases are a match to TRBD1. The CDR3 totals 18 residues. CDR1 is LNHNV and CDR2 is YYDKDF in the germline V gene (reference sequence). V was pared by 2 bases and J by 0 bases, with 10 bases of the junction left unmatched.

The rearrangement uses TRBV5-4 and TRBJ2-4, with D perhaps matching TRBD1 (6 bases). V was shortened by 0 bases and J by 6 bases, with 13 bases between the two germline ends. This CDR3 region has 15 residues. Germline V CDR1 and CDR2: SGHNT, YYREEE (reference sequence). For the CDR3, the DNA is TGTGCCAGCAGCTTGGTGCAGGGGCTGGCAAACATTCAGTACTTC. This translates into CASSLVQGLANIQYF.

The J gene is TRBJ2-1, the V gene TRBV27, with D unclear. Germline V gene sequence: CDR1 MNHEY, CDR2 SMNVEV (reference sequence). Trimming pared 1 base from V and 6 bases from J, leaving 4 bases between. CDR3 size: 12 residues. The chain's CDR3 is CASSLFGNEQFF. As DNA, the CDR3 is TGTGCCAGCAGTTTATTCGGCAATGAGCAGTTCTTC.

The DNA for the CDR3 is TGTGCCAGCACAAGTGAAAAACTGTTTTTT. This gives the protein CASTSEKLFF. This chain links TRBV21-1 with TRBJ1-4. TRBV21-1 is shown as a pseudogene. CDR3 length: 10 amino acids.

The rearrangement links TRBV30 to TRBJ2-1; D is undetermined. The CDR3 covers 15 residues. The germline CDR1 and CDR2 sequences are GTSNPN and SVGIG (reference sequence). With 0 bases removed from V and 4 bases from J, the gap between germline ends came to 13 bases. The CDR3 loop is CAWSVSSALYNEQFF. Here the CDR3 DNA reads TGTGCCTGGAGTGTATCAAGCGCCCTTTACAATGAGCAGTTCTTC.

This clone was recorded only once. The chain has TRBV6-1 and TRBJ1-2; the D gene is possibly TRBD1 (6 bases). V shed 6 bases and J shed 2 bases, with 10 bases lying between them. The CDR3 is made up of 13 amino acids. Germline CDR1 reads MNHNS; CDR2 reads SASEGT. The chain's CDR3 is CASRQTGNYGYTF. CDR3 sequence (DNA): TGTGCCAGCAGACAAACAGGGAACTATGGCTACACCTTC.